The 16 T cell receptor beta chains given below trace back to one sample, sequenced in a study of blood T cells in healthy people across ages. With a J-beta primer mix and a sample-barcoded 5' primer, a second PCR ran about 6 to 11 cycles. TCRdb reprocessed the 5' RACE reads with MiXCR, giving one entry per CDR3 protein. Altogether 1,800,000 or so distinct CDR3 sequences are present, more than 35% being singletons, with the ten largest covering 23%. Sequenced: blood. These receptors were collected from a human donor in good health.

The sample holds one count of this clonotype. V usage is TRBV5-1 and J usage is TRBJ2-5, with 7 bases fitting TRBD1. The J call could be wrong; TRBJ2-7 is a better fit for the DNA end. Germline-derived CDR1 and CDR2 are SGHRS and YFSETQ. The CDR3 covers 15 residues. CDR3 nucleotides: TGCGCCAGCAGCCTGCAGGGGGAAGGCAGGAACGAGCAGTACTTC. As protein: CASSLQGEGRNEQYF.

This clonotype showed up just a few times. The J gene is TRBJ2-5, the V gene TRBV7-3, with 9 bases that match TRBD1. In germline, CDR1 is SGHTA, CDR2 FQGTGA. The CDR3 totals 17 residues. V trimming: 2 bases; J trimming: 0 bases; junction bases outside the gene matches: 7. The CDR3 nucleotides are TGTGCCAGCAGCTTACGGTTGGGACAGGGTGACCAAGAGACCCAGTACTTC. This encodes CASSLRLGQGDQETQYF. The variable domain in full, with the rest retrieved from reference TRBV7-3 and TRBJ2-5, is GAGVSQTPSNKVTEKGKYVELRCDPISGHTALYWYRQSLGQGPEFLIYFQGTGAADDSGLPNDRFFAVRPEGSVSTLKIQRTERGDSAVYLCASSLRLGQGDQETQYFGPGTRLLVL.

This clonotype was counted between two and nine times. This chain connects TRBV4-1 to TRBJ1-2; TRBD1 matches 8 bases. CDR1 is MGHRA and CDR2 is YSYEKL in the germline V gene. CDR3 size: 13 residues. V shed 1 base, J shed 8 bases, and the junction held 3 bases outside the gene matches. DNA of the CDR3: TGCGCCAGCAGCCAAGGGACAGGGCAAGGCTACACCTTC. It codes for CASSQGTGQGYTF.

The chain links TRBV6-6 to TRBJ2-1; 9 bases are a match to TRBD2. CDR1 and CDR2 (germline): MNHNY, SVGAGI (reference sequence). CDR3 length equals 16 residues. The ends lost 0 bases at V and 2 bases at J; junction bases unmatched: 2. CDR3 residues: CASSYSAGGTYNEQFF. For the CDR3, the DNA is TGTGCCAGCAGTTACTCAGCGGGGGGTACCTACAATGAGCAGTTCTTC.

The sample holds a few counts of this clonotype. The rearrangement links TRBV7-8 to TRBJ2-1; 8 positions match TRBD1. CDR1 and CDR2 (germline): SGHVS, FQNEAQ. The CDR3 covers 16 residues. V trimming: 1 base; J trimming: 7 bases; junction bases outside the gene matches: 9. CDR3 residues: CASSLVRTGLQNEQFF. The CDR3 coding sequence is TGTGCCAGCAGCTTAGTTCGGACAGGGCTCCAGAATGAGCAGTTCTTC.

The rearrangement joins TRBV27 to TRBJ1-2; D may be TRBD1 (6 bases). This CDR3 has 19 residues. Germline CDR1 reads MNHEY; CDR2 reads SMNVEV (reference sequence). V lost 2 bases to trimming and J lost 0 bases, with 22 bases between them. CDR3 DNA: TGTGCCAGCAGTTTAAGACTCGTAACAGGGTCCCCTACTAACTATGGCTACACCTTC. It codes for CASSLRLVTGSPTNYGYTF.

This sequence joins TRBV28 and TRBJ2-1, with TRBD2 matching over 8 bases. Germline V gives CDR1 MDHEN, CDR2 SYDVKM. This CDR3 contains 14 residues. Trimming took 8 bases from V and 5 from J; bases not matched to a gene: 8. CDR3 protein: CASFQRGRDNEQFF. The CDR3 nucleotides are TGTGCCAGCTTCCAGCGGGGGAGAGACAATGAGCAGTTCTTC.

This clonotype was seen a handful of times. The genes are TRBV10-3 and TRBJ2-7; D call uncertain. This CDR3 region has 12 residues. Trimming removed 4 bases from V and 4 bases from J, with 8 bases in between. Looked up from germline, CDR1 is ENHRY and CDR2 is SYGVKD. This CDR3 reads CAISATAYEQYF. The CDR3, as DNA: TGTGCCATCAGTGCCACAGCGTACGAGCAGTACTTC.

The J gene is TRBJ1-2, the V gene TRBV4-3, with 9 bases aligning to TRBD1. The germline gives CDR1 LGHNA, CDR2 YSLEER. CDR3 size: 14 residues. Losses at the gene ends were 1 base for V and 6 bases for J; bases not matched to a gene: 3. CDR3 region: CASSQVRDRDGYTF. The DNA for the CDR3 is TGCGCCAGCAGCCAAGTCAGGGACAGGGATGGCTACACCTTC.

The chain joins TRBV20-1 to TRBJ2-5, with TRBD1 matching over 9 bases. J gave up 4 bases and V 6 bases, and 12 bases lay outside the gene matches. Germline CDR1 is DFQATT and CDR2 is SNEGSKA (reference sequence). The CDR3 runs to 15 residues. CDR3 sequence: CSARTSGQGRETQYF. CDR3 sequence (DNA): TGCAGTGCAAGAACTTCGGGACAGGGTCGAGAGACCCAGTACTTC.

The chain couples TRBV18 to TRBJ2-5; 9 bases match TRBD2. From germline, CDR1 is KGHSH and CDR2 LQKENI. There are 15 residues in the CDR3. With 3 bases clipped from V and 3 bases from J, the junction kept 5 bases outside the gene matches. The CDR3 is CASSPALAGKETQYF. For the CDR3, the DNA is TGTGCCAGCTCACCGGCTCTAGCGGGGAAAGAGACCCAGTACTTC.

A few counts support this clonotype. The CDR3 protein is CSARVALGQGYYGYTF. The DNA for the CDR3 is TGCAGTGCTAGAGTAGCCCTCGGGCAGGGGTACTATGGCTACACCTTC. The chain uses TRBV20-1 and TRBJ1-2, with D possibly TRBD1 on 6 matching bases. V gave up 1 base and J gave up 3 bases, with 18 bases separating them. Germline V gives CDR1 DFQATT, CDR2 SNEGSKA (reference sequence). The CDR3 sequence is 16 residues long.

The chain uses TRBV29-1 and TRBJ2-1; tentatively, D is TRBD2 (6 bases). CDR3 length equals 14 residues. The V end lost 6 bases, the J end lost 0 bases, and 12 bases lay between the germline ends. Looked up from germline, CDR1 is SQVTM and CDR2 is ANQGSEA. The CDR3 nucleotides read TGCAGCGTAACTAGCAGAAGCTCCTACAATGAGCAGTTCTTC. It codes for CSVTSRSSYNEQFF.

The chain employs TRBV20-1 and TRBJ2-5; 10 nucleotides line up with TRBD2. This CDR3 has 14 residues. Germline V CDR1 and CDR2: DFQATT, SNEGSKA (reference sequence). Germline trimming cut 6 bases from V and 3 bases from J; bases unmatched to any gene: 7. The CDR3 protein is CSANQRGGEETQYF. CDR3 DNA: TGCAGTGCCAATCAGCGGGGGGGAGAAGAGACCCAGTACTTC.

The chain has TRBV7-6 and TRBJ2-7; 8 nucleotides agree with TRBD1. The junction had 14 bases not matched to a gene; V was cut back by 4 bases and J by 3 bases. The CDR3 covers 17 residues. CDR1 is SGHVS, CDR2 FNYEAQ, per germline. CDR3 DNA sequence: TGTGCCAGCAGCTCATCACCCGGCGGACAGGGTTACTACGAGCAGTACTTC. Amino acids: CASSSSPGGQGYYEQYF.

This clonotype was counted only a few times. The chain recombines TRBV11-2 with TRBJ2-3; D is undetermined. The CDR3 contains 17 residues. The V end lost 0 bases, the J end lost 2 bases, and 15 bases lay between the germline ends. CDR1 is SGHAT, CDR2 FQNNGV, per germline. The CDR3 protein is CASSLDLWAPSTDTQYF. The CDR3 coding sequence is TGTGCCAGCAGCTTAGATTTGTGGGCTCCTTCCACAGATACGCAGTATTTT.